This T cell receptor beta chain was captured by sequencing in a study of blood T cell repertoires in COVID-19. Study information: Specimens from acute and convalescent COVID-19 originated in the United States, Italy and Spain.

In germline, CDR1 is SGHTA, CDR2 FQGNSA. The CDR3 has 15 residues. J lost 4 bases, V lost 4 bases, and 4 bases had no gene match. Original methodology: Using reference gene primer amplification, nucleated cell counts were estimated. Profiling relied on immunoSEQ multiplex PCR, and the TCRdb table lists in-frame clones only, not all of them. Clone size and the V and J calls come from that table; the DNA yielded D and trimming. The sample shows under 200,000 clones, roughly 84% of them seen only once. In this sample, this clone turned up once. The rearrangement joins TRBV7-2 to TRBJ2-1, with 10 bases identical to TRBD2. Specimen: peripheral blood. The sequence derives from a man aged 45-60 years with active or convalescent COVID-19. CDR3 DNA sequence: TGTGCCAGCAGCTCTAGGACTAGCGGATACAATGAGCAGTTCTTC. Encoded protein: CASSSRTSGYNEQFF.